This T cell receptor (beta chain) was recovered during a study of metastatic and nonmetastatic thyroid tumors. Background on the study: Where malignant and benign thyroid patients were concerned, repertoires were compared across blood and tumor or nodule tissue. Study results and caveats: The reported finding was significantly higher TCR beta diversity in malignant thyroid tumors relative to benign nodules, in blood and tumor.

The CDR3 is made up of 12 amino acids. Germline V gene sequence: CDR1 SGHNT, CDR2 YENEEA. Trimming shortened V by 3 bases and J by 6 bases, and 7 bases separated the two germline ends. Original analysis: To classify distant metastasis in papillary thyroid cancer, a model was built from CDR3 differences across clinicopathological groups. TCRdb recomputed clones from the PCR reads via MiXCR. TCRdb, rather than the study authors, made the V and J calls. The data contain 13,000 or so clones, 20% to 30% of them singletons. This clone has ten or more counts. Its antigen is unidentified. Before thyroid surgery, none of the patients had received any treatment.

The receptor was isolated from a female donor with papillary thyroid cancer or a benign thyroid nodule (not recorded which). Some clones in this sample may be carry-over from other donors' samples. The sample taken for sequencing was adjacent normal tissue. This chain joins TRBV11-3 and TRBJ2-3; D is unresolved. CDR3 protein: CASSLIEDTQYF. CDR3 DNA: TGTGCCAGCAGCTTGATTGAGGATACGCAGTATTTT.